The 10 T cell receptor beta chains below all came from one sample that was sequenced in a study of beta chain features in type 1 diabetes. Sequencing targeted expressed TCRB transcripts, as all isolated RNA had been reverse transcribed. Measured with immunoSEQ multiplex PCR; TCRdb has only the in-frame clones, and not every one. The sample consists of hundreds of thousands of clones, 30% of them appearing once. Material: naive CD4+ T cells from blood. The source of these receptors is a man younger than 35 in good health.

The V gene is TRBV5-1, the J gene TRBJ2-3; 11 positions match TRBD2. V dropped 1 base and J dropped 6; count of bases not matched to a gene: 7. This CDR3 is built from 16 residues. Looked up from germline, CDR1 is SGHRS and CDR2 is YFSETQ. CDR3 sequence (DNA): TGCGCCAGCAGCTTGTTGTCTAGCGGGAGGTCGGATACGCAGTATTTT. Translating it yields CASSLLSSGRSDTQYF.

Turning to this clone: The same CDR3 also results from other DNA sequences found in this sample. The genes are TRBV6-5 and TRBJ2-1, with unresolved D. The germline V gene encodes CDR1 MNHEY and CDR2 SVGAGI. The CDR3 is 13 residues long. Trimming shortened V by 5 bases and J by 4 bases, and 9 bases separated the two germline ends. CDR3 coding DNA: TGTGCCAGCAGTCTCGACTCGTACAATGAGCAGTTCTTC. It is translated as CASSLDSYNEQFF.

The V call is TRBV15, the J call TRBJ2-7, with 8 bases that match TRBD2. Germline CDR1 reads LNHNV; CDR2 reads YYDKDF (reference sequence). The CDR3 consists of 14 residues. V lost 0 bases to trimming and J lost 2 bases; unmatched junction nucleotides: 0. CDR3 sequence: CATSRELAAYEQYF. CDR3 nucleotides: TGTGCCACCAGCAGAGAACTAGCGGCCTACGAGCAGTACTTC.

The chain is built from TRBV29-1 and TRBJ2-5; D remains unclear. Germline V gives CDR1 SQVTM, CDR2 ANQGSEA. CDR3 length equals 12 residues. Trimming took 5 bases from V and 1 from J, leaving 8 bases between them. Here the CDR3 reads CSVHSSQETQYF. In nucleotides, the CDR3 is TGCAGCGTTCACAGTAGCCAAGAGACCCAGTACTTC.

This clone has only a few counts. The J gene is TRBJ2-5, the V gene TRBV7-9; D remains unclear. This CDR3 has 14 amino acids. From germline, CDR1 is SEHNR and CDR2 FQNEAQ (reference sequence). V lost 2 bases, J lost 5 bases, and 12 bases lay in between. The CDR3 sequence is CASSLREGSETQYF. The CDR3 coding sequence is TGTGCCAGCAGCTTAAGGGAAGGGTCGGAGACCCAGTACTTC.

Turning to this clone: Other DNA sequences within the sample encode an identical CDR3. The chain employs TRBV19 and TRBJ2-7; D is uncertain. Trimming pared 4 bases from V and 3 bases from J, leaving 13 bases between. This CDR3 contains 14 residues. Germline assignment: CDR1 LNHDA and CDR2 SQIVND (reference sequence). Written as DNA, the CDR3 is TGTGCCAGTAGTAGCAGGCGGCAGGTCTACGAGCAGTACTTC. It specifies CASSSRRQVYEQYF. Full variable domain (outside the CDR3, taken from reference TRBV19 and TRBJ2-7): DGGITQSPKYLFRKEGQNVTLSCEQNLNHDAMYWYRQDPGQGLRLIYYSQIVNDFQKGDIAEGYSVSREKKESFPLTVTSAQKNPTAFYLCASSSRRQVYEQYFGPGTRLTVT.

The genes are TRBV11-3 and TRBJ2-1; either TRBD1 or TRBD2 may supply D (5 bases each). Looked up from germline, CDR1 is SGHNT and CDR2 is YENEEA. The ends were cut back, 5 bases at V and 7 bases at J, with 12 bases in the middle. The CDR3 loop spans 13 amino acids. CDR3 loop: CASSPGPVNEQFF. Written as DNA, the CDR3 is TGTGCCAGCAGCCCGGGACCTGTAAATGAGCAGTTCTTC.

This clone was counted between two and nine times. The chain joins TRBV7-2 to TRBJ2-7, with 15 bases that match TRBD2. Trimming removed 2 bases from V and 2 bases from J; junction bases left unmatched: 4. There are 17 residues in the CDR3. The V gene's germline CDR1 is SGHTA and CDR2 FQGNSA. The CDR3, as DNA: TGTGCCAGCAGCTTACGGACTAGCGGGAGGGCCGCCTACGAGCAGTACTTC. It yields the protein CASSLRTSGRAAYEQYF.

The rearrangement joins TRBV7-2 to TRBJ2-7; tentatively, D is TRBD2 (5 bases). The germline CDR1 and CDR2 sequences are SGHTA and FQGNSA. V lost 5 bases, J lost 3 bases, and 11 bases lay in between. The CDR3 length is 13 residues. The CDR3 sequence is CASSPGLFYEQYF. DNA of the CDR3: TGTGCCAGCAGCCCCGGACTGTTCTACGAGCAGTACTTC.

This clone turned up a few times. The rearrangement links TRBV5-1 to TRBJ2-5; a weak D match, TRBD2 (6 bases). V dropped 1 base and J dropped 1 base, with 14 bases sitting between them. CDR1 SGHRS and CDR2 YFSETQ come from the germline V gene. The length of the CDR3 is 16 residues. DNA of the CDR3: TGCGCCAGCAGCTTGAATGTCGGGGGATCCCAAGAGACCCAGTACTTC. Its translation is CASSLNVGGSQETQYF.